These 14 T cell receptor beta chains were all obtained from the same sample, sequenced in a study of blood T cell repertoires in COVID-19. Assay: immunoSEQ multiplex PCR; the TCRdb copy retains only in-frame clones and omits some. The top ten hold around 7% of the sample, which has over 300,000 clones, around 89% seen once. Sequencing was carried out using peripheral blood. Source of these receptors: a man between 18 and 29 years old with active or convalescent COVID-19.

This clone was detected only once. J is TRBJ2-3 and V is TRBV15; 12 bases align to TRBD2. The CDR3 has 18 residues. The ends lost 0 bases at V and 5 bases at J; junction bases unmatched: 9. The germline CDR1 and CDR2 sequences are LNHNV and YYDKDF (reference sequence). The CDR3 here is CATSRDRTSGGRGDTQYF. CDR3 DNA sequence: TGTGCCACCAGCAGAGATCGAACTAGCGGGGGGAGGGGAGATACGCAGTATTTT. Based on the CDR3 plus reference TRBV15 and TRBJ2-3, the full variable domain is DAMVIQNPRYQVTQFGKPVTLSCSQTLNHNVMYWYQQKSSQAPKLLFHYYDKDFNNEADTPDNFQSRRPNTSFCFLDIRSPGLGDTAMYLCATSRDRTSGGRGDTQYFGPGTRLTVL.

The chain recombines TRBV7-9 with TRBJ1-2, with D hard to call. Trimming removed 2 bases from V and 8 bases from J, with 12 bases in between. Germline assignment: CDR1 SEHNR and CDR2 FQNEAQ (reference sequence). This CDR3 comprises 13 residues. DNA of the CDR3: TGTGCCAGCAGCTTAATCTCAGAGAGGGGCTACACCTTC. It codes for CASSLISERGYTF.

The rearrangement uses TRBV28 and TRBJ1-6; D may be TRBD1 (5 bases). The germline V and J ends were trimmed by 3 bases and 13 bases, with 10 bases remaining between them. The CDR3 is 12 amino acids. The germline V gene encodes CDR1 MDHEN and CDR2 SYDVKM. CDR3 loop: CASSFKGLPLHF. The CDR3 bases are TGTGCCAGCAGTTTTAAGGGGTTGCCCCTCCACTTT.

The DNA for the CDR3 is TGTGCCAGTAGTATTAGGGGCGGACAGCCCCAGCATTTT. Translated: CASSIRGGQPQHF. This chain connects TRBV19 to TRBJ1-5, with D maybe TRBD1 (5 bases). This CDR3 is 13 amino acids long. V lost 3 bases and J 7 bases, leaving 10 bases between the germline ends. Per germline, CDR1 LNHDA and CDR2 SQIVND (reference sequence).

This sequence joins TRBV28 and TRBJ1-2, with TRBD1 identical over 10 bases. The CDR3 has 13 amino acids. Trimming took 4 bases from V and 8 from J; bases not matched to a gene: 4. Germline lookup yields CDR1 MDHEN and CDR2 SYDVKM. The CDR3 DNA is TGTGCCAGCAGTTACGGGACAGGGGTCGGCTACACCTTC. Amino acid sequence: CASSYGTGVGYTF.

The chain carries TRBV7-8 and TRBJ2-3; no definite D call. The V end lost 4 bases, the J end lost 12 bases, and 11 bases lay between the germline ends. The CDR3 consists of 11 residues. In germline, CDR1 is SGHVS, CDR2 FQNEAQ. The CDR3 nucleotides are TGTGCCAGCAGCTCCGTACTAATTCAGTATTTT. As protein: CASSSVLIQYF.

The chain is built from TRBV4-2 and TRBJ1-1; 9 bases agree with TRBD1. J was trimmed by 1 base and V by 4 bases; bases with no gene match: 10. This CDR3 region has 17 residues. Germline-derived CDR1 and CDR2 are LGHNA and YNFKEQ. CDR3 in amino acids: CASSLLTGGRRNTEAFF. The CDR3, as DNA: TGTGCCAGCAGCCTCCTGACAGGGGGTAGACGGAACACTGAAGCTTTCTTT.

This clone was counted only a few times. This rearrangement joins TRBV7-2 to TRBJ1-2, with D uncertain. Deletions cut 1 base from V and 4 bases from J, with 16 bases between. Germline V gene sequence: CDR1 SGHTA, CDR2 FQGNSA. This CDR3 is 16 amino acids long. CDR3 loop: CASSLGHKAGAYGYTF. CDR3 bases: TGTGCCAGCAGCTTAGGCCACAAGGCAGGCGCCTATGGCTACACCTTC.

The chain carries TRBV7-2 and TRBJ2-5; tentatively, D is TRBD1 (6 bases). Germline V gene lookup returns CDR1 SGHTA and CDR2 FQGNSA. The CDR3 has 15 residues. The V end lost 3 bases, the J end lost 2 bases, and 13 bases lay between the germline ends. CDR3 residues: CASSFNRARQETQYF. DNA of the CDR3: TGTGCCAGCAGCTTTAACAGGGCCCGACAAGAGACCCAGTACTTC.

The V gene is TRBV24-1, the J gene TRBJ2-2; perhaps TRBD2 as D (6 bases). This CDR3 is built from 16 residues. Per germline, CDR1 KGHDR and CDR2 SFDVKD. Trimming removed 4 bases from V and 4 bases from J, with 15 bases in between. CDR3: CATSEAGRGSTGELFF. The CDR3 DNA reads TGTGCCACCAGTGAGGCCGGGAGAGGTAGCACCGGGGAGCTGTTTTTT.

The chain employs TRBV5-1 and TRBJ1-4; TRBD1 is a possible D gene (6 bases). Germline V gives CDR1 SGHRS, CDR2 YFSETQ. This CDR3 contains 18 residues. Deletions cut 1 base from V and 4 bases from J, with 20 bases between. The CDR3 DNA follows: TGCGCCAGCAGCTTGTCACAGGGCTTTAGAGAAGTTAATGAAAAACTGTTTTTT. Protein product: CASSLSQGFREVNEKLFF. Complete variable domain (other parts from reference TRBV5-1 and TRBJ1-4): KAGVTQTPRYLIKTRGQQVTLSCSPISGHRSVSWYQQTPGQGLQFLFEYFSETQRNKGNFPGRFSGRQFSNSRSEMNVSTLELGDSALYLCASSLSQGFREVNEKLFFGSGTQLSVL.

The J gene is TRBJ2-5, the V gene TRBV18; D is uncertain. The V gene lost 0 bases and the J gene lost 1 base, with 6 bases spanning the gap. The CDR3 length is 14 residues. From germline, CDR1 is KGHSH and CDR2 LQKENI. The CDR3 DNA reads TGTGCCAGCTCACCACCGGGCAGCCAAGAGACCCAGTACTTC. This encodes CASSPPGSQETQYF.

The chain carries TRBV7-6 and TRBJ2-1; 7 bases line up with TRBD2. CDR1 is SGHVS, CDR2 FNYEAQ, per germline. V was clipped by 3 bases and J by 9 bases; unmatched bases: 14. The CDR3 consists of 16 residues. The CDR3 sequence: CASSLEPGTPGGEQFF. As DNA, the CDR3 is TGTGCCAGCAGCTTGGAGCCGGGGACCCCGGGGGGTGAGCAGTTCTTC.

This chain uses TRBV15 with TRBJ2-1; maybe TRBD1 (5 bases). Trimming removed 5 bases from V and 6 bases from J, with 8 bases in between. The germline V gene has CDR1 LNHNV and CDR2 YYDKDF (reference sequence). This CDR3 contains 12 residues. The CDR3 sequence: CATSPDSNEQFF. The CDR3 DNA reads TGTGCCACCAGCCCAGACAGCAATGAGCAGTTCTTC.